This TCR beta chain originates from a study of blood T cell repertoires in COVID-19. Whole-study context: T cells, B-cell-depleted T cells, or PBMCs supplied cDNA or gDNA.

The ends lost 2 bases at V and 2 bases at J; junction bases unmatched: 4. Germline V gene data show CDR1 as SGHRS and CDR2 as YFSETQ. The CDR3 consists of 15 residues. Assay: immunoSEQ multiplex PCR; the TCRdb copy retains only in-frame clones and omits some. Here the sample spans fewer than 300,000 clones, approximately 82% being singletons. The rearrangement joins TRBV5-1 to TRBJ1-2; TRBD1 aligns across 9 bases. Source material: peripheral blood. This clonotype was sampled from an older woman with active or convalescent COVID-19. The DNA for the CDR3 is TGCGCCAGCAGCTTCGGGGACAGGGCCAACTATGGCTACACCTTC. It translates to CASSFGDRANYGYTF.